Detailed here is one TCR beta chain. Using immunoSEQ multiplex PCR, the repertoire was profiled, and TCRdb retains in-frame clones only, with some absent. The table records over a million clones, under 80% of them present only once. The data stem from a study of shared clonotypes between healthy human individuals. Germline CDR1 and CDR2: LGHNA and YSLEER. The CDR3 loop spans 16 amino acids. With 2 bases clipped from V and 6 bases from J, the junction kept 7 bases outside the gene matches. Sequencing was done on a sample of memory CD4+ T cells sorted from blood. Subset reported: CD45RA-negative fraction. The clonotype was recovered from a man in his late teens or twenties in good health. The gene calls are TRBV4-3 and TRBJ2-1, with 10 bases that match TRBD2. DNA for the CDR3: TGCGCCAGCAGCCAACGACTAGCGGGCCGGGGCAATGAGCAGTTCTTC. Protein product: CASSQRLAGRGNEQFF.